Each of the 8 T cell receptor beta chains below was sequenced from the same sample in a study of beta chain features in type 1 diabetes. Points from the study as a whole: Moderate but significant shortening of TCRB CDR3s was recorded in all four CD4+ subsets from Type 1 diabetes patients.

The sequenced template was cDNA made from the entire isolated RNA. Libraries were prepared by immunoSEQ multiplex PCR; TCRdb keeps only in-frame clonotypes and omits some of them. Here the sample spans a few hundred thousand clones, about 14% being singletons. These receptors lack a known antigen. Input material: naive CD4+ T cells from blood. The origin of the receptors is a woman aged 18-29 years with type 1 diabetes.

In this sample, this clone turned up a few times. Written as DNA, the CDR3 is TGTGCCTGGAAGGTCTTCCTCGGACTAGCGGGAGTCGGAGAGACCCAGTACTTC. Its translation is CAWKVFLGLAGVGETQYF. The chain joins TRBV30 to TRBJ2-5; 13 nucleotides align to TRBD2. From germline, CDR1 is GTSNPN and CDR2 SVGIG (reference sequence). J was trimmed by 4 bases and V by 4 bases; bases with no gene match: 15. The CDR3 loop spans 18 amino acids.

This clone was seen a few times. This chain links TRBV28 with TRBJ2-1; D gene ambiguous. The germline V and J ends were trimmed by 4 bases and 13 bases, with 17 bases remaining between them. The CDR3 has 13 amino acids. The V gene's germline CDR1 is MDHEN and CDR2 SYDVKM. CDR3 sequence reads: CASSSLAPGYQFF. In nucleotides, the CDR3 is TGTGCCAGCAGTTCCTTGGCCCCAGGATATCAGTTCTTC.

This clone turned up a few times. The chain has TRBV7-2 and TRBJ2-5; TRBD2 agrees at 8 bases. The germline V gene has CDR1 SGHTA and CDR2 FQGNSA. The CDR3 has 19 residues. The V gene end was trimmed by 5 bases and the J gene end by 4 bases; junction bases not matched to a gene: 21. CDR3 bases: TGTGCCAGCAGCCCAAAGGGAGGGACTAGTGAATACATGGGAGAGACCCAGTACTTC. This gives the protein CASSPKGGTSEYMGETQYF.

The rearrangement links TRBV18 to TRBJ2-7; 7 positions agree with TRBD2. CDR1 KGHSH and CDR2 LQKENI come from the germline V gene. This CDR3 is built from 16 residues. J was trimmed by 0 bases and V by 5 bases; bases with no gene match: 10. The CDR3 sequence is CASSGQLASSSYEQYF. CDR3 DNA: TGTGCCAGCTCAGGGCAACTAGCGTCGAGCTCCTACGAGCAGTACTTC.

This clone was detected a few times. This chain joins TRBV5-4 and TRBJ2-5; 8 bases fit TRBD2. Germline CDR1 SGHNT, CDR2 YYREEE (reference sequence). Trimming took 1 base from V and 5 from J; bases not matched to a gene: 7. This CDR3 has 15 residues. CDR3 amino acids: CASSLYGSGVETQYF. In DNA form, the CDR3 reads TGTGCCAGCAGCTTGTATGGTAGCGGGGTTGAGACCCAGTACTTC. The full variable domain, in which reference TRBV5-4 and TRBJ2-5 provide the parts outside the CDR3, is ETGVTQSPTHLIKTRGQQVTLRCSSQSGHNTVSWYQQALGQGPQFIFQYYREEENGRGNFPPRFSGLQFPNYSSELNVNALELDDSALYLCASSLYGSGVETQYFGPGTRLLVL.

In its sample, this clone was seen a few times. V and J are TRBV14 and TRBJ2-1, with a possible D match to TRBD2 (5 bases). Germline lookup yields CDR1 SGHDN and CDR2 FVKESK. V dropped 4 bases and J dropped 5 bases, with 18 bases sitting between them. The CDR3 covers 16 residues. CDR3 in amino acids: CASSPYRGLGDNEQFF. The CDR3 DNA reads TGTGCCAGCAGCCCCTACCGAGGACTGGGCGACAATGAGCAGTTCTTC.

The chain uses TRBV29-1 and TRBJ2-1; D remains ambiguous. Germline CDR1 and CDR2: SQVTM and ANQGSEA. The CDR3 has 14 residues. V was trimmed by 3 bases and J by 2 bases, leaving 11 bases between them. This chain's CDR3 is CSVEVSITYNEQFF. The CDR3 DNA sequence: TGCAGCGTTGAGGTCAGTATTACCTACAATGAGCAGTTCTTC.

This clone was seen a few times. The CDR3 protein is CAIRDRSINEQFF. CDR3 bases: TGTGCCATCAGGGACAGGTCTATCAATGAGCAGTTCTTC. The V call is TRBV10-3, the J call TRBJ2-1; 7 bases fit TRBD1. The length of the CDR3 is 13 residues. Germline V gene data show CDR1 as ENHRY and CDR2 as SYGVKD. V shed 6 bases, J shed 6 bases, and the junction held 5 bases outside the gene matches.